This record concerns one T cell receptor beta chain sequence. Method: immunoSEQ multiplex PCR; TCRdb's copy keeps in-frame clones and lacks some. The data contain over 350,000 clones, more than 85% of them seen just once; the ten biggest clones take up roughly 0.02%. This record comes from a study of shared T cell receptors in the human thymus. Sequences were obtained from thymocytes. This receptor was obtained from a human donor.

The CDR3 DNA sequence: TGTGCCAGCAGCCCGACTAGCGGAAACTACAATGAGCAGTTCTTC. Its protein product is CASSPTSGNYNEQFF. J is TRBJ2-1 and V is TRBV7-9; 9 nucleotides line up with TRBD2. CDR1 is SEHNR, CDR2 FQNEAQ, per germline (reference sequence). This CDR3 has 15 residues. V was pared by 5 bases and J by 3 bases, with 5 bases of the junction left unmatched. Using reference TRBV7-9 and TRBJ2-1 for the parts outside the CDR3, the full variable domain is DTGVSQNPRHKITKRGQNVTFRCDPISEHNRLYWYRQTLGQGPEFLTYFQNEAQLEKSRLLSDRFSAERPKGSFSTLEIQRTEQGDSAMYLCASSPTSGNYNEQFFGPGTRLTVL.